Presented here are 27 T cell receptor beta chains from one specimen sequenced in a study of identical twins. TCRdb reanalysed the 5' RACE reads using MiXCR and keeps one entry per CDR3 protein. Of 500,000 or so distinct CDR3 sequences listed, roughly 13% are singletons. This sample was shared with a second study, whose subject was yellow fever vaccine responses in identical twins.

The sequencing sample was made of CD4+ T cells sorted from blood. The receptors originated from a woman aged 18-29 years in good health.

This clonotype came up a few times. This chain connects TRBV20-1 to TRBJ1-2; 9 bases agree with TRBD1. The CDR3 loop spans 15 amino acids. V dropped 0 bases and J dropped 6; count of bases not matched to a gene: 8. CDR1 and CDR2 (germline): DFQATT, SNEGSKA (reference sequence). The chain's CDR3 is CSARDQDRGSDGYTF. In DNA, the CDR3 is TGCAGTGCTAGAGACCAGGACAGGGGATCGGATGGCTACACCTTC.

The chain is built from TRBV7-2 and TRBJ2-5; a weak D match, TRBD1 (5 bases). This CDR3 spans 14 amino acids. The germline gives CDR1 SGHTA, CDR2 FQGNSA. The V gene lost 5 bases and the J gene lost 5 bases, with 15 bases spanning the gap. CDR3 sequence (DNA): TGTGCCAGCAGCCCCGGTAGGGGCAGGGAGACCCAGTACTTC. Protein product: CASSPGRGRETQYF. The whole variable domain, filled in from reference TRBV7-2 and TRBJ2-5, reads GAGVSQSPSNKVTEKGKDVELRCDPISGHTALYWYRQSLGQGLEFLIYFQGNSAPDKSGLPSDRFSAERTGGSVSTLTIQRTQQEDSAVYLCASSPGRGRETQYFGPGTRLLVL.

The gene calls are TRBV11-1 and TRBJ2-1; D not resolved. V was pared by 2 bases and J by 0 bases, with 17 bases between. Germline V gives CDR1 SGHAT, CDR2 FQDESV (reference sequence). CDR3 length: 18 amino acids. This CDR3 is CASSLRPKLMGSYNEQFF. The CDR3, as DNA: TGTGCCAGCAGCTTACGACCAAAACTCATGGGCTCCTACAATGAGCAGTTCTTC.

This clonotype was found a few times. The genes are TRBV20-1 and TRBJ1-5; D gene uncertain. Germline assignment: CDR1 DFQATT and CDR2 SNEGSKA (reference sequence). The CDR3 consists of 12 residues. With 5 bases removed from V and 4 bases from J, the gap between germline ends came to 9 bases. CDR3 sequence: CSAGAPNQPQHF. The CDR3 DNA sequence: TGCAGTGCTGGAGCCCCTAATCAGCCCCAGCATTTT.

The chain employs TRBV6-5 and TRBJ1-6; weak D call: TRBD1 (5 bases). Germline CDR1 MNHEY, CDR2 SVGAGI. This CDR3 comprises 15 residues. The V gene lost 3 bases and the J gene lost 7 bases, with 13 bases spanning the gap. CDR3 protein: CASSYGRQKNSPLHF. As DNA, the CDR3 is TGTGCCAGCAGTTATGGGAGACAGAAGAATTCACCCCTCCACTTT.

The chain has TRBV25-1 and TRBJ1-2; D remains unclear. The CDR3 length is 15 residues. Trimming shortened V by 3 bases and J by 1 base, and 12 bases separated the two germline ends. Germline CDR1 MGHDK, CDR2 SYGVNS. This CDR3 is CASSDYPEINYGYTF. Here the CDR3 DNA reads TGTGCCAGCAGTGATTATCCAGAAATTAACTATGGCTACACCTTC.

The chain combines TRBV12-3 or TRBV12-4 with TRBJ2-7, with D perhaps matching TRBD1 (6 bases). Trimming stripped 7 bases from V and 3 bases from J, with 16 bases between. This CDR3 is 14 amino acids long. The CDR3 DNA reads as TGTGCCAGCATCCCCGAGGGGGTAGGCTACGAGCAGTACTTC. Residues: CASIPEGVGYEQYF.

V is TRBV20-1 and J is TRBJ2-4; 8 bases agree with TRBD2. Germline CDR1 reads DFQATT; CDR2 reads SNEGSKA (reference sequence). This CDR3 contains 16 residues. V gave up 1 base and J gave up 2 bases; unmatched junction bases: 7. CDR3 sequence (DNA): TGCAGTGCTAGAGTCGAGGCGGGGGGCCCCAAAAACATTCAGTACTTC. It specifies CSARVEAGGPKNIQYF.

This clonotype was seen many times. The junction and the germline gene differ at one end; a read error may be behind it. The chain uses TRBV7-7 and TRBJ2-5; 9 bases map to TRBD1. The CDR3 totals 15 residues. Germline CDR1 and CDR2: SSHAT and FNYEAQ (reference sequence). The CDR3: CASSLGTGRRETQYF. CDR3 in DNA: TGTGCTAGCAGCTTAGGGACAGGGCGGCGAGAGACCCAGTACTTC.

This clonotype was seen repeatedly, ten times or more. The chain combines TRBV5-1 with TRBJ2-7, with 7 bases aligning to TRBD1. CDR1 SGHRS and CDR2 YFSETQ come from the germline V gene. CDR3 length equals 16 residues. J was trimmed by 0 bases and V by 4 bases; bases with no gene match: 10. The CDR3 sequence: CASSLEGQAGSYEQYF. In nucleotides, the CDR3 is TGCGCCAGCAGCCTAGAAGGACAGGCCGGCTCCTACGAGCAGTACTTC.

The chain is built from TRBV7-3 and TRBJ1-2; possibly TRBD1 for D (6 bases). The length of the CDR3 is 15 residues. CDR1 is SGHTA, CDR2 FQGTGA, per germline. Trimming stripped 2 bases from V and 2 bases from J, with 12 bases between. CDR3 nucleotides: TGTGCCAGCAGCTTAGGGGGCCCGGCCAACTATGGCTACACCTTC. Protein: CASSLGGPANYGYTF.

V gene TRBV5-1 combines with J gene TRBJ2-1; 8 bases are shared with TRBD1. This CDR3 region has 12 residues. CDR1 and CDR2 from the germline V gene are SGHRS and YFSETQ. J was trimmed by 14 bases and V by 5 bases; bases with no gene match: 9. The CDR3 nucleotides read TGCGCCAGCAGAAGCGGACAGGGCACGGAGTTCTTC. It specifies CASRSGQGTEFF.

The rearrangement links TRBV29-1 to TRBJ1-2, with no clear D. Per germline, CDR1 SQVTM and CDR2 ANQGSEA. With 2 bases removed from V and 4 bases from J, the gap between germline ends came to 8 bases. The CDR3 loop spans 12 amino acids. CDR3 region: CSVEQDFYGYTF. DNA for the CDR3: TGCAGCGTTGAACAGGATTTCTATGGCTACACCTTC.

This sequence joins TRBV20-1 and TRBJ2-2; D unresolved. The V end lost 0 bases, the J end lost 0 bases, and 8 bases lay between the germline ends. The germline V gene encodes CDR1 DFQATT and CDR2 SNEGSKA (reference sequence). The CDR3 has 15 residues. The CDR3 nucleotides are TGCAGTGCTAGAGAGGACGGTTCGAACACCGGGGAGCTGTTTTTT. Amino acid sequence: CSAREDGSNTGELFF.

This clonotype was picked up a small number of times. The rearrangement links TRBV12-3 or TRBV12-4 to TRBJ1-2; no clear D. With 5 bases removed from V and 8 bases from J, the gap between germline ends came to 12 bases. The CDR3 has 12 residues. The CDR3 DNA sequence: TGTGCCAGCAGTGGGAGAGATTGGGGCTACACCTTC. It encodes CASSGRDWGYTF.

There are a few counts of this clonotype. This chain uses TRBV7-2 with TRBJ2-2; tentatively, D is TRBD2 (5 bases). The V end was cut by 4 bases, the J end by 4 bases, with 16 bases between. This CDR3 is 16 amino acids long. Germline lookup yields CDR1 SGHTA and CDR2 FQGNSA. The CDR3 sequence is CASSYRGDGGTGELFF. For the CDR3, the DNA is TGTGCCAGCAGCTATCGCGGAGATGGAGGCACCGGGGAGCTGTTTTTT.

In its sample, this clonotype was seen a few times. The rearrangement uses TRBV7-2 and TRBJ2-3; 7 bases are a match to TRBD1. This CDR3 has 11 amino acids. Germline lookup yields CDR1 SGHTA and CDR2 FQGNSA. The J segment lost 11 bases and the V segment lost 5 bases, leaving 4 bases of the junction unmatched. CDR3 nucleotide sequence: TGTGCCAGCAGCCCGGACAGGATGCAGTATTTT. Its translation is CASSPDRMQYF.

The gene calls are TRBV20-1 and TRBJ2-2, with TRBD2 identical over 7 bases. Trimming cost V 7 bases and J 2 bases; bases outside gene matches: 4. The germline V gene has CDR1 DFQATT and CDR2 SNEGSKA (reference sequence). This CDR3 is 13 amino acids long. The CDR3 nucleotides are TGCAGTGGCCAGCGGGGTAACACCGGGGAGCTGTTTTTT. Amino acids: CSGQRGNTGELFF.

There are a few counts of this clonotype. This chain connects TRBV20-1 to TRBJ2-7; D possibly corresponds to TRBD2 (6 bases). V lost 1 base, J lost 2 bases, and 9 bases lay in between. CDR3 length equals 13 residues. CDR1 and CDR2 from the germline V gene are DFQATT and SNEGSKA (reference sequence). The CDR3 region has the DNA TGCAGTGCTAGAGGGACTAACCCCTACGAGCAGTACTTC. Translating it yields CSARGTNPYEQYF.

This clonotype was picked up a small number of times. The chain uses TRBV6-1 and TRBJ2-5; 10 bases agree with TRBD1. The CDR3 covers 16 residues. J gave up 4 bases and V 2 bases, and 7 bases lay outside the gene matches. Germline values: CDR1 MNHNS, CDR2 SASEGT. The CDR3 loop is CASSEWTGGRGETQYF. Here the CDR3 DNA reads TGTGCCAGCAGTGAATGGACAGGGGGTAGGGGAGAGACCCAGTACTTC.

There are a few counts of this clonotype. V gene TRBV3-1 combines with J gene TRBJ1-1; D is uncertain. The CDR3 sequence is 15 residues long. Between the trimmed V and J ends, which lost 4 bases and 5 bases, there was a span of 17 bases. The germline gives CDR1 LGHDT, CDR2 YNNKEL (reference sequence). The CDR3 sequence: CASSLRTALRTEAFF. The CDR3, as DNA: TGTGCCAGCAGCCTCCGGACGGCCCTGAGGACTGAAGCTTTCTTT.

There are a few counts of this clonotype. This chain connects TRBV20-1 to TRBJ2-7; 8 bases are shared with TRBD2. The V gene end was trimmed by 6 bases and the J gene end by 2 bases; junction bases not matched to a gene: 12. This CDR3 is built from 15 residues. Germline V gives CDR1 DFQATT, CDR2 SNEGSKA (reference sequence). CDR3 DNA: TGCAGTGCCCGAGTATCGGTTAGCGGGACCTACGAGCAGTACTTC. It codes for CSARVSVSGTYEQYF.

The genes are TRBV3-1 and TRBJ1-5; TRBD1 is a possible D gene (5 bases). The CDR3 has 13 amino acids. Germline V CDR1 and CDR2: LGHDT, YNNKEL (reference sequence). The germline V and J ends were trimmed by 0 bases and 6 bases, with 6 bases remaining between them. The CDR3 spells CASSQEGGQPQHF. The CDR3 DNA sequence: TGTGCCAGCAGCCAAGAGGGGGGTCAGCCCCAGCATTTT.

The gene calls are TRBV7-2 and TRBJ1-5; TRBD1 might be the D (5 bases). Germline lookup yields CDR1 SGHTA and CDR2 FQGNSA. The CDR3 is made up of 15 amino acids. V lost 1 base and J 6 bases, leaving 13 bases between the germline ends. As DNA, the CDR3 is TGTGCCAGCAGCTTAGTAGGGGAACCGGCTCAGCCCCAGCATTTT. Protein sequence: CASSLVGEPAQPQHF.

This clonotype has a handful of counts. The gene calls are TRBV5-1 and TRBJ2-7; 8 bases are a match to TRBD1. Trimming removed 4 bases from V and 2 bases from J; junction bases left unmatched: 11. The CDR3 has 16 residues. Germline V gene data show CDR1 as SGHRS and CDR2 as YFSETQ. The CDR3 DNA is TGCGCCAGCAGCCGGTGGATGGGGACAGGCACCTACGAGCAGTACTTC. Protein: CASSRWMGTGTYEQYF. Variable domain in full (rest from reference TRBV5-1 and TRBJ2-7): KAGVTQTPRYLIKTRGQQVTLSCSPISGHRSVSWYQQTPGQGLQFLFEYFSETQRNKGNFPGRFSGRQFSNSRSEMNVSTLELGDSALYLCASSRWMGTGTYEQYFGPGTRLTVT.

This chain joins TRBV7-2 and TRBJ2-7, with 9 bases fitting TRBD2. Looked up from germline, CDR1 is SGHTA and CDR2 is FQGNSA. J lost 6 bases, V lost 0 bases, and 6 bases had no gene match. This CDR3 has 15 amino acids. CDR3 sequence reads: CASSLAGREGLEQYF. The CDR3 DNA is TGTGCCAGCAGCTTAGCGGGGCGGGAGGGCCTCGAGCAGTACTTC. Together with reference TRBV7-2 and TRBJ2-7, the CDR3 gives the full variable domain: GAGVSQSPSNKVTEKGKDVELRCDPISGHTALYWYRQSLGQGLEFLIYFQGNSAPDKSGLPSDRFSAERTGGSVSTLTIQRTQQEDSAVYLCASSLAGREGLEQYFGPGTRLTVT.

The J gene is TRBJ2-1, the V gene TRBV20-1; D is undetermined. The V end lost 8 bases, the J end lost 0 bases, and 14 bases lay between the germline ends. Germline CDR1 reads DFQATT; CDR2 reads SNEGSKA (reference sequence). The CDR3 consists of 14 residues. CDR3 in DNA: TGCAGTCGGCCGGCCCCGAGCTCCTACAATGAGCAGTTCTTC. It encodes CSRPAPSSYNEQFF.